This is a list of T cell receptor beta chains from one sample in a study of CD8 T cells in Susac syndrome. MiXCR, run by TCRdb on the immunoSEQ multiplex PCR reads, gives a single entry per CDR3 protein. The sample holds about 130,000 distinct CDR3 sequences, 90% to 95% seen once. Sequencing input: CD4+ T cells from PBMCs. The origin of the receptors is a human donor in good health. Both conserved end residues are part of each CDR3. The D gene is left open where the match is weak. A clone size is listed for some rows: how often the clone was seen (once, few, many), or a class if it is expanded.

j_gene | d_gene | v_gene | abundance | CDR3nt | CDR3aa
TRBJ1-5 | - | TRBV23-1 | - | TGCGCCAGCACCACGATTGTGGGGTTGAATCAGCCCCAGCATTTT | CASTTIVGLNQPQHF
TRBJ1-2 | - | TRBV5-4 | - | TGTGCCAGCAGCACGGACAGTAACTATGGCTACACCTTC | CASSTDSNYGYTF
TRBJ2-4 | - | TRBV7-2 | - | TGTGCCAGCAGCTTAATCGAGAGCCTGGCCAAAAACATTCAGTACTTC | CASSLIESLAKNIQYF
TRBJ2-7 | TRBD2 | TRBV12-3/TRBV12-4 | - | TGTGCCAGCAGTCCCGGACTAGCGGGAGGGAGCTCCTACGAGCAGTACTTC | CASSPGLAGGSSYEQYF
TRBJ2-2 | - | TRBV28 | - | TGTGCCAGCGGGTTGAACACCGGGGAGCTGTTTTTT | CASGLNTGELFF
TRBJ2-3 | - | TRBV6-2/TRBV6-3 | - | TGTGCCAGCACCAACACAGATACGCAGTATTTT | CASTNTDTQYF
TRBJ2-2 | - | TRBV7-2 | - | TGTGCCAGCAGCTTACTTTCCGGGACTCTAACACCCGGGGAGCTGTTTTTT | CASSLLSGTLTPGELFF
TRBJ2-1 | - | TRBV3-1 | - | TGTGCCAGCAAAGATAGCAATGAGCAGTTCTTC | CASKDSNEQFF
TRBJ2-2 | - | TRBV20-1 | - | TGCAGTGCTAGTCCCCGGACGGTGAACACCGGGGAGCTGTTTTTT | CSASPRTVNTGELFF
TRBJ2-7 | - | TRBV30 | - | TGTGCCTGGAGCGTACAAAGCAGCGCCTACGAGCAGTACTTC | CAWSVQSSAYEQYF
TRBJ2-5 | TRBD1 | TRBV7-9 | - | TGTGCCAGCAGCTTAGCCCACGACAGGGTATTAGAGACCCAGTACTTC | CASSLAHDRVLETQYF
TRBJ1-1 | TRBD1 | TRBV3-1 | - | TGTGCCAGCAGCCAAGAGGGACAGATCATGAACACTGAAGCTTTCTTT | CASSQEGQIMNTEAFF
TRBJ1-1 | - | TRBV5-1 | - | TGCGCCAGCAGCACCGGGGGGAACACTGAAGCTTTCTTT | CASSTGGNTEAFF
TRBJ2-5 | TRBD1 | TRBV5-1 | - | TGCGCCAGCAGCTTGACAGGGGAAGAGACCCAGTACTTC | CASSLTGEETQYF
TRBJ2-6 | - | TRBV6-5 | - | TGTGCCAGCAGTTCACAGGCCTCTGGGGCCAACGTCCTGACTTTC | CASSSQASGANVLTF
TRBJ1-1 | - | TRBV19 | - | TGTGCCAGTATCGGACGTAGCGAAGCTTTCTTT | CASIGRSEAFF
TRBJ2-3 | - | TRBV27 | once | TGTGCCAGCAGCCCGGACATCCCAGATACGCAGTATTTT | CASSPDIPDTQYF
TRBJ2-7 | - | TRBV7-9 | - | TGTGCCAGCAGCGAGGGACCAGAGCAGTACTTC | CASSEGPEQYF
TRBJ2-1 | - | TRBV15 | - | TGTGCCACCAGCAGTCCACCGAGCTCCTACAATGAGCAGTTCTTC | CATSSPPSSYNEQFF
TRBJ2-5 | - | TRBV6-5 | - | TGTGCCACCCGGGCCCTAGAGACCCAGTACTTC | CATRALETQYF
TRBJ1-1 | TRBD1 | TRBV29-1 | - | TGCAGCGTGGACAGGGAGGCCACTGAAGCTTTCTTT | CSVDREATEAFF
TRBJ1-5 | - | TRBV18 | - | TGTGCCAGCTCACCGCGGGACGGTAATCAGCCCCAGCATTTT | CASSPRDGNQPQHF
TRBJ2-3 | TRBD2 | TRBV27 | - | TGTGCCAGCACATCTAGCGGGAGGAATGGAGATACGCAGTATTTT | CASTSSGRNGDTQYF
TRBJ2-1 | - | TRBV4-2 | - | TGTGCCAGCAGCCAAGGTCTCTCGGGGAGGTATGAGCAGTTCTTC | CASSQGLSGRYEQFF
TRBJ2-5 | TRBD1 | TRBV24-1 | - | TGTGCCACCAGTGATGGGACAGGGGGCGCGGCAGAGACCCAGTACTTC | CATSDGTGGAAETQYF
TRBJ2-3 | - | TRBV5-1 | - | TGCGCCAGCAGCTTGGGGGGACCTAGCACAGATACGCAGTATTTT | CASSLGGPSTDTQYF
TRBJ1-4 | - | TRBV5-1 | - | TGCGCCAGCAGCTTGGGAGGCGGAACTAATGAAAAACTGTTTTTT | CASSLGGGTNEKLFF
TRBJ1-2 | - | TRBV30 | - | TGTGCCAGCACCCCTTCTTTGGGAAATGGCTACACCTTC | CASTPSLGNGYTF
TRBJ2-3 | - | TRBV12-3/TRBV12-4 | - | TGTGCCAGCAGACCGACAGGGAGGAGTGCGGATACGCAGTATTTT | CASRPTGRSADTQYF
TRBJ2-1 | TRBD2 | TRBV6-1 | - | TGTGCCAGCAGCAGGACTAGCGGTTGGGAGGAGCAGTTCTTC | CASSRTSGWEEQFF
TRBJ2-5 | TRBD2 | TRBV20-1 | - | TGCAGTGCTAGGCTAGCGGGGCAAGAGACCCAGTACTTC | CSARLAGQETQYF
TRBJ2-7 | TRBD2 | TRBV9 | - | TGTGCCAGCAGCTCCCGGGCGGGAGCTACCTACGAGCAGTACTTC | CASSSRAGATYEQYF
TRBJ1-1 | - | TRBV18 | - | TGTGCCAGCTCACCAAGGCTAACTTACGGCATGAACACTGAAGCTTTCTTT | CASSPRLTYGMNTEAFF
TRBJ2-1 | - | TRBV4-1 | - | TGCGCCAGCAGCCCACAGGGTGGAGGGTACAATGAGCAGTTCTTC | CASSPQGGGYNEQFF
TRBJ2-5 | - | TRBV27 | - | TGTGCCAGCAGTTTACAGGGAATCCCAGAGACCCAGTACTTC | CASSLQGIPETQYF
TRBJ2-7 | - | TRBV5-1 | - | TGCGCCAGCCGCAAGGGGGGAGGGCTTGACGAGCAGTACTTC | CASRKGGGLDEQYF
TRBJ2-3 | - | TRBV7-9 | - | TGTGCCAGCAGCACAATAGATACGCAGTATTTT | CASSTIDTQYF
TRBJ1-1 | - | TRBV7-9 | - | TGTGCCAGCAGCTTAAGGACAGTTACCGAAGCTTTCTTT | CASSLRTVTEAFF